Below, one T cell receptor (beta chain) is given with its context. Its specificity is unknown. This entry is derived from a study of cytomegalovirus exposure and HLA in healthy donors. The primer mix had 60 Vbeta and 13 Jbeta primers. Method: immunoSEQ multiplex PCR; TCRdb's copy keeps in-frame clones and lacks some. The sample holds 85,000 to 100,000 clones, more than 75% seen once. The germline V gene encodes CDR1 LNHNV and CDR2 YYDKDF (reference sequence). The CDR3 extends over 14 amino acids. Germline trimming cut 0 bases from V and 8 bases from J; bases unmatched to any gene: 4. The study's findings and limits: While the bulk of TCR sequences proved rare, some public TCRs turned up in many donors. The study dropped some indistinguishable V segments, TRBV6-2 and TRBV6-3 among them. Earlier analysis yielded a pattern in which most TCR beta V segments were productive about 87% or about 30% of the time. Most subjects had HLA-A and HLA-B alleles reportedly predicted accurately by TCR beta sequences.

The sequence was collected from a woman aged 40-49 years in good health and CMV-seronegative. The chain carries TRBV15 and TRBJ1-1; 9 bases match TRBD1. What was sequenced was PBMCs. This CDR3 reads CATSRDRGTGEAFF. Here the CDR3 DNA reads TGTGCCACCAGCAGAGATCGAGGGACAGGGGAAGCTTTCTTT.